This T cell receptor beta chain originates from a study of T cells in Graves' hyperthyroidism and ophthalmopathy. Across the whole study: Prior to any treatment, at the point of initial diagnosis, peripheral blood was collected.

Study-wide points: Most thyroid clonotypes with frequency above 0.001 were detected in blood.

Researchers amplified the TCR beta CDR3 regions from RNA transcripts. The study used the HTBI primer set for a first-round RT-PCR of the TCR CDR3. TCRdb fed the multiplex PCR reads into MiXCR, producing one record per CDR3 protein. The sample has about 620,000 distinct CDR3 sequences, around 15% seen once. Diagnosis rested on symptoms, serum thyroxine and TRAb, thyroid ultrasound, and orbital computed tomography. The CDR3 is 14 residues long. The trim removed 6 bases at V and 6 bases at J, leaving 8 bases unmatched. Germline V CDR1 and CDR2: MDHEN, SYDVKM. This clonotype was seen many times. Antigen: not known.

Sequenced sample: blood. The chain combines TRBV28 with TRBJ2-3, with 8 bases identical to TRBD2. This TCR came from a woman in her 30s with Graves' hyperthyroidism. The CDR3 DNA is TGTGCCAGCAGCCAAGCGGGAGTTGGGGATACGCAGTATTTT. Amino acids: CASSQAGVGDTQYF.